A selection of T cell receptor beta chains follows, all from one sample in a study of response to subunit inactivated influenza vaccine. TCRdb called the RT-PCR reads again in MiXCR, with one record for every CDR3 protein. The data contain about 170,000 distinct CDR3 sequences, over 9.5% of them singletons. These data were likewise used in another study, on T cells expressing NK-cell markers.

This material consisted of CD8+ T cells sorted from PBMCs, taken approximately 13 days after vaccination. All receptors come from a man in his fifties who received an inactivated influenza vaccine. The CDR3 runs from the conserved cysteine through the conserved F or W. The D gene is left open where the match is weak. Not all rows give a size; the values are once, few, many and, for expanded clones, a class.

d_call: NA
clone_size: few
j_call: TRBJ1-2
v_call: TRBV7-9
cdr3_aa: CASSLARENGYTF
cdr3_nt: TGTGCCAGCAGCTTAGCGAGGGAGAATGGCTACACCTTC

d_call: NA
clone_size: few
j_call: TRBJ2-5
v_call: TRBV25-1
cdr3_aa: CATLGPGGETQYF
cdr3_nt: TGTGCCACCCTTGGCCCGGGTGGAGAGACCCAGTACTTC

d_call: TRBD1
clone_size: many
j_call: TRBJ2-2
v_call: TRBV4-2
cdr3_aa: CASRRGQGIAGELFF
cdr3_nt: TGTGCCAGCAGAAGAGGACAGGGAATTGCCGGGGAGCTGTTTTTT

d_call: NA
clone_size: NA
j_call: TRBJ1-3
v_call: TRBV29-1
cdr3_aa: CSVVGGNTIYF
cdr3_nt: TGCAGCGTTGTCGGTGGAAACACCATATATTTT

d_call: NA
clone_size: few
j_call: TRBJ2-2
v_call: TRBV7-9
cdr3_aa: CASTNRATGELFF
cdr3_nt: TGTGCCAGCACCAACAGGGCCACCGGGGAGCTGTTTTTT

d_call: TRBD2
clone_size: few
j_call: TRBJ2-1
v_call: TRBV20-1
cdr3_aa: CSAASGGGYNEQFF
cdr3_nt: TGCAGTGCCGCGAGCGGGGGCGGGTACAATGAGCAGTTCTTC

d_call: NA
clone_size: NA
j_call: TRBJ2-7
v_call: TRBV7-8
cdr3_aa: CASSFTQGTYEQYF
cdr3_nt: TGTGCCAGCAGCTTTACCCAGGGGACCTACGAGCAGTACTTC

d_call: NA
clone_size: few
j_call: TRBJ2-7
v_call: TRBV27
cdr3_aa: CASSPILGMGEQYF
cdr3_nt: TGTGCCAGCAGTCCTATACTGGGTATGGGCGAGCAGTACTTC

d_call: NA
clone_size: few
j_call: TRBJ2-7
v_call: TRBV20-1
cdr3_aa: CSGRPGMGSHEQYF
cdr3_nt: TGCAGTGGAAGACCCGGGATGGGTTCCCACGAGCAGTACTTC

d_call: NA
clone_size: few
j_call: TRBJ2-5
v_call: TRBV11-2
cdr3_aa: CASSLEFQRQETQYF
cdr3_nt: TGTGCCAGCAGCTTAGAATTCCAGCGGCAAGAGACCCAGTACTTC

d_call: NA
clone_size: many
j_call: TRBJ2-5
v_call: TRBV12-3/TRBV12-4
cdr3_aa: CASSFLGKQETQYF
cdr3_nt: TGTGCCAGCAGTTTTTTGGGCAAGCAAGAGACCCAGTACTTC

d_call: NA
clone_size: NA
j_call: TRBJ2-3
v_call: TRBV29-1
cdr3_aa: CSSHGFQTGGVDTQYF
cdr3_nt: TGCAGCTCACATGGATTCCAGACTGGGGGTGTGGATACGCAGTATTTT

d_call: NA
clone_size: many
j_call: TRBJ1-1
v_call: TRBV7-9
cdr3_aa: CASSPPANTEAFF
cdr3_nt: TGTGCCAGCAGCCCCCCAGCCAACACTGAAGCTTTCTTT

d_call: NA
clone_size: NA
j_call: TRBJ2-7
v_call: TRBV7-9
cdr3_aa: CASSATGGAAYEQYF
cdr3_nt: TGTGCCAGCAGCGCCACGGGCGGGGCGGCCTACGAGCAGTACTTC

d_call: TRBD1
clone_size: few
j_call: TRBJ1-4
v_call: TRBV2
cdr3_aa: CASSEGQDDATNEKLFF
cdr3_nt: TGTGCCAGCAGCGAGGGACAGGACGATGCAACTAATGAAAAACTGTTTTTT

d_call: TRBD1
clone_size: many
j_call: TRBJ2-1
v_call: TRBV5-1
cdr3_aa: CASSPWDRGGGELFF
cdr3_nt: TGCGCCAGCAGTCCTTGGGACAGGGGGGGAGGCGAGCTGTTCTTC

d_call: TRBD1
clone_size: many
j_call: TRBJ1-4
v_call: TRBV12-3/TRBV12-4
cdr3_aa: CASSETGTDNEKLFF
cdr3_nt: TGTGCCAGCAGCGAAACCGGGACAGATAATGAAAAACTGTTTTTT

d_call: NA
clone_size: few
j_call: TRBJ1-2
v_call: TRBV2
cdr3_aa: CASSDSQTPRKGGYTF
cdr3_nt: TGTGCCAGCAGCGATTCTCAGACACCTCGAAAGGGGGGCTACACCTTC

d_call: TRBD2
clone_size: many
j_call: TRBJ2-2
v_call: TRBV29-1
cdr3_aa: CSVTGTSGRLHGELFF
cdr3_nt: TGCAGCGTTACCGGGACTAGCGGGAGACTGCACGGGGAGCTGTTTTTT

d_call: TRBD2
clone_size: few
j_call: TRBJ2-2
v_call: TRBV10-1
cdr3_aa: CASSGSTSPGLAPNTGELFF
cdr3_nt: TGCGCCAGCAGTGGGTCGACATCTCCGGGACTAGCGCCGAACACCGGGGAGCTGTTTTTT

d_call: NA
clone_size: NA
j_call: TRBJ1-5
v_call: TRBV20-1
cdr3_aa: CSASNRAVPNQPQHF
cdr3_nt: TGCAGTGCTAGCAACCGGGCCGTGCCGAATCAGCCCCAGCATTTT

d_call: NA
clone_size: NA
j_call: TRBJ2-1
v_call: TRBV9
cdr3_aa: CASSARQVYSYNEQFF
cdr3_nt: TGTGCCAGCAGCGCCCGACAGGTTTATTCCTACAATGAGCAGTTCTTC

d_call: TRBD2
clone_size: few
j_call: TRBJ2-1
v_call: TRBV29-1
cdr3_aa: CSVRLAAYNEQFF
cdr3_nt: TGCAGCGTTCGGCTAGCGGCTTACAATGAGCAGTTCTTC

d_call: TRBD2
clone_size: NA
j_call: TRBJ2-7
v_call: TRBV15
cdr3_aa: CATSREATGGSYEQYF
cdr3_nt: TGTGCCACCAGCAGAGAAGCAACGGGAGGGTCCTACGAGCAGTACTTC

d_call: TRBD2
clone_size: NA
j_call: TRBJ2-1
v_call: TRBV5-1
cdr3_aa: CASSSGLAGGWTYNEQFF
cdr3_nt: TGCGCCAGCAGCTCGGGACTAGCGGGGGGGTGGACCTACAATGAGCAGTTCTTC

d_call: TRBD1
clone_size: few
j_call: TRBJ2-3
v_call: TRBV12-3/TRBV12-4
cdr3_aa: CASSLYGTGNGDTQYF
cdr3_nt: TGTGCCAGCAGTCTTTATGGGACAGGGAACGGAGATACGCAGTATTTT

d_call: NA
clone_size: NA
j_call: TRBJ1-2
v_call: TRBV11-2
cdr3_aa: CASSRIEGGGYGYTF
cdr3_nt: TGTGCCAGCAGCCGTATCGAGGGCGGCGGCTATGGCTACACCTTC

d_call: TRBD2
clone_size: few
j_call: TRBJ2-3
v_call: TRBV7-9
cdr3_aa: CASSFYFAGGADTQYF
cdr3_nt: TGTGCCAGCAGCTTCTACTTCGCGGGGGGCGCAGATACGCAGTATTTT

d_call: NA
clone_size: NA
j_call: TRBJ2-7
v_call: TRBV9
cdr3_aa: CASSASGGEGYEQYF
cdr3_nt: TGTGCCAGCAGCGCCTCGGGCGGAGAGGGCTACGAGCAGTACTTC

d_call: NA
clone_size: few
j_call: TRBJ1-2
v_call: TRBV27
cdr3_aa: CASSLSSAVRYGYTF
cdr3_nt: TGTGCCAGCAGTTTATCTTCCGCAGTGCGATATGGCTACACCTTC

d_call: NA
clone_size: few
j_call: TRBJ1-3
v_call: TRBV28
cdr3_aa: CASSFIGAGAGNTIYF
cdr3_nt: TGTGCCAGCAGTTTTATCGGTGCAGGGGCTGGAAACACCATATATTTT

d_call: NA
clone_size: few
j_call: TRBJ2-7
v_call: TRBV25-1
cdr3_aa: CASSDDAREQYF
cdr3_nt: TGTGCCAGCAGTGACGACGCAAGGGAGCAGTACTTC